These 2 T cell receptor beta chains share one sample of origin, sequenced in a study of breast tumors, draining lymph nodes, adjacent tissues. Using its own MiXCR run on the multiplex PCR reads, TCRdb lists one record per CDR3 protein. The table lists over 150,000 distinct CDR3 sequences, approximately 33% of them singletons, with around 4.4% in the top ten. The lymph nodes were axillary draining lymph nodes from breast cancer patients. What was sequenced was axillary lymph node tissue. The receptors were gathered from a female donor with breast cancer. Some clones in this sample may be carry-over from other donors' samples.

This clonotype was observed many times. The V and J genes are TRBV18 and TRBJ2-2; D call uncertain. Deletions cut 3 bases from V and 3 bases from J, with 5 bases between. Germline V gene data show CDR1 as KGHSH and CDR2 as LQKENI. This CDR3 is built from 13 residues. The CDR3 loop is CASSPSDTGELFF. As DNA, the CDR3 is TGTGCCAGCTCACCGTCGGACACCGGGGAGCTGTTTTTT.

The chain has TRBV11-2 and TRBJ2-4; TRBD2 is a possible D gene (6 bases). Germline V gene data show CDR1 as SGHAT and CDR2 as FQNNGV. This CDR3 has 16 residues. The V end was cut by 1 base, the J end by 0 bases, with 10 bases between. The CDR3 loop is CASSLVGGLAKNIQYF. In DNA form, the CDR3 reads TGTGCCAGCAGCTTAGTGGGGGGTTTAGCCAAAAACATTCAGTACTTC.